This T cell receptor (beta chain) was captured by sequencing in a study of T cells in localized non-small cell lung cancer. Regarding the study as a whole: In adjacent lung appeared a median around 55 of the top 100 tumor clones.

Repertoires were generated with immunoSEQ multiplex PCR, while TCRdb's copy carries only in-frame clones and drops some. This sample carries 50,000 to 70,000 clones, just over 90% of them seen once, and the ten largest clones take 15% to 20%. Regarding this clone: Its specificity is unknown.

This CDR3 spans 15 amino acids. Germline V gene lookup returns CDR1 SGHKS and CDR2 YYEKEE (reference sequence). V was clipped by 4 bases and J by 5 bases, with 18 bases between them. The sequencing here drew on peripheral blood, taken before any cancer treatment. The sequence came from a man aged 35 to 70 with stage I lung adenocarcinoma. J is TRBJ2-5 and V is TRBV5-5, with D perhaps matching TRBD1 or TRBD2 (5 bases each). The CDR3 coding sequence is TGTGCCAGCAGCATAGGGACGGCCGACGTTGAGACCCAGTACTTC. Residues: CASSIGTADVETQYF.